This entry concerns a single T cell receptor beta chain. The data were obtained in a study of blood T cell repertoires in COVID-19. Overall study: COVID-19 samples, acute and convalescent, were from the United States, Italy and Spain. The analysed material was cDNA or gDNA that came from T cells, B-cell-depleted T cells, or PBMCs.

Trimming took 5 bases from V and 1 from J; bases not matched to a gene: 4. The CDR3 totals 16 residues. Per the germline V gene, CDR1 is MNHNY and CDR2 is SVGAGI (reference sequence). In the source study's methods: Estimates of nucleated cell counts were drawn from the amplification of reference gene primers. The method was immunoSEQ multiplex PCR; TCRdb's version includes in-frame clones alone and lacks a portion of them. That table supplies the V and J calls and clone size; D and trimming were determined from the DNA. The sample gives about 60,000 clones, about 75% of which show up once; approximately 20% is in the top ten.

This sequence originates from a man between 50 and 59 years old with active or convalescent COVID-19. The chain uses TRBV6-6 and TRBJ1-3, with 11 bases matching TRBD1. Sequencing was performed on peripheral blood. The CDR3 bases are TGTGCCAGCAGTCCGGGGACAGGGGGATCTGGAAACACCATATATTTT. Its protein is CASSPGTGGSGNTIYF.